This record covers a single T cell receptor beta chain. Its antigen remains unknown. This PCR relied on a set of 60 Vbeta primers and 13 Jbeta primers. The table came from immunoSEQ multiplex PCR; TCRdb's copy has only in-frame clones and leaves some out. Of under 150,000 clones in the sample, under 85% were seen once. The CDR3 spans 17 residues. Germline values: CDR1 MGHRA, CDR2 YSYEKL. V lost 4 bases to trimming and J lost 0 bases, with 16 bases between them. The data are from a study of cytomegalovirus exposure and HLA in healthy donors. As for the study in general: There were 85 million or so unique TCRs (from HLA-typed donors) in an early data release. Across 350 to 500 genotyped donors, around 82% landed in the Caucasian-associated ancestry cluster.

Findings of the study overall: Per a later analysis, HLA-associated TCR beta chains showed more clonal expansion than other, equally common TCR beta chains. A later analysis associated 15,000 to 20,000 TCR beta sequences with HLA alleles at a 0.05 false discovery rate.

This rearrangement joins TRBV4-1 to TRBJ1-3; maybe TRBD1 (6 bases). The sample comprised PBMCs. This TCR derives from a woman in her forties in good health and CMV-seropositive. DNA for the CDR3: TGCGCCAGCAGCCTCGATAAAACAGGGATCTCTGGAAACACCATATATTTT. This sequence encodes CASSLDKTGISGNTIYF.